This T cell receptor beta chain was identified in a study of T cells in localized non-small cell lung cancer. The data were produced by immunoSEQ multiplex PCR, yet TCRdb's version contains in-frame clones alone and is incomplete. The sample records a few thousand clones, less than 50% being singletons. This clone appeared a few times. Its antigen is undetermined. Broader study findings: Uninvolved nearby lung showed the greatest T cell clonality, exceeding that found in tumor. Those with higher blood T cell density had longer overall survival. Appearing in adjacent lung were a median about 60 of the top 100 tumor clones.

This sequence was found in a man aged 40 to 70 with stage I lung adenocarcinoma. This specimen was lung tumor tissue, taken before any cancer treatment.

The CDR3 spells CASSLGLTQGADTQYF. The CDR3 DNA sequence: TGTGCCAGCAGCTTGGGACTGACTCAGGGGGCCGATACGCAGTATTTT. This chain connects TRBV11-3 to TRBJ2-3; 8 nucleotides agree with TRBD1. From germline, CDR1 is SGHNT and CDR2 YENEEA. The CDR3 covers 16 residues. Trimming removed 3 bases from V and 6 bases from J; junction bases left unmatched: 11. Drawing the rest from reference TRBV11-3 and TRBJ2-3, the complete variable domain is EAGVVQSPRYKIIEKKQPVAFWCNPISGHNTLYWYLQNLGQGPELLIRYENEEAVDDSQLPKDRFSAERLKGVDSTLKIQPAELGDSAVYLCASSLGLTQGADTQYFGPGTRLTVL.